This T cell receptor beta chain was found in a study of shared clonotypes between healthy human individuals. As concerns this clone: Antigen specificity is unknown.

This CDR3 spans 17 amino acids. Germline loops: CDR1 LGHNA, CDR2 YNFKEQ. Trimming cost V 2 bases and J 3 bases, with 20 bases left between them. The method was immunoSEQ multiplex PCR; TCRdb's version includes in-frame clones alone and lacks a portion of them. The data hold roughly 500,000 clones, with about 96% observed a single time. There were no recent acute infections or vaccinations among the donors, who were healthy HIV-negative adults. Regarding the study as a whole: Apart from blood, nothing was sampled; tissue repertoires likely differ.

The chain joins TRBV4-2 to TRBJ2-7; D is possibly TRBD2 (7 bases). Sequences were obtained from naive CD4+ T cells sorted from blood. The subset was: CD45RA+ positively selected. The clonotype comes from a woman in her 30s in good health. As DNA, the CDR3 is TGTGCCAGCAGCCAACCATCACCCGGACTAGGGGGCTACGAGCAGTACTTC. Translating it yields CASSQPSPGLGGYEQYF.